The present entry profiles one TCR beta chain with its context. CDR3 length: 17 amino acids. Germline V gene lookup returns CDR1 MNHEY and CDR2 SVGEGT. Deletions cut 2 bases from V and 9 bases from J, with 20 bases between. This entry is derived from a study of human T cells and chemical hapten exposure. On the study more broadly: Subjects had 2% DPC placed on roughly 2 cm by roughly 2 cm of upper inner arm skin for sensitization. Recorded diagnoses among the mostly female patients were alopecia areata, totalis or universalis.

The sample's treatment: therapeutic diphenylcyclopropenone sensitization with weekly scalp DPC. Donation of samples came from alopecia patients who were 18 to 70 years old and suitable for DPC. During construction of the library, unique molecular identifiers were attached to individual cDNA molecules for quantitative, reproducible TCR counting. TCRdb called the reads again in MiXCR, with one record for every CDR3 protein. The repertoire holds roughly 800 distinct CDR3 sequences, with around 56% as singletons. This sequence originates from an adult with alopecia areata. Some clones in this sample may be carry-over from other donors' samples. This table probably holds off-target reads from a library built for another chain. The chain has TRBV6-2 or TRBV6-3 and TRBJ1-6; no definite D call. Here the sequenced sample was whole blood, taken before DPC sensitization or 2, 6, or about 24 weeks after (not recorded which). The CDR3 nucleotides read TGTGCCAGCAGTTACGCCCGTGGAGGAACCCATGGTTCACCCCTCCACTTT. It codes for CASSYARGGTHGSPLHF.